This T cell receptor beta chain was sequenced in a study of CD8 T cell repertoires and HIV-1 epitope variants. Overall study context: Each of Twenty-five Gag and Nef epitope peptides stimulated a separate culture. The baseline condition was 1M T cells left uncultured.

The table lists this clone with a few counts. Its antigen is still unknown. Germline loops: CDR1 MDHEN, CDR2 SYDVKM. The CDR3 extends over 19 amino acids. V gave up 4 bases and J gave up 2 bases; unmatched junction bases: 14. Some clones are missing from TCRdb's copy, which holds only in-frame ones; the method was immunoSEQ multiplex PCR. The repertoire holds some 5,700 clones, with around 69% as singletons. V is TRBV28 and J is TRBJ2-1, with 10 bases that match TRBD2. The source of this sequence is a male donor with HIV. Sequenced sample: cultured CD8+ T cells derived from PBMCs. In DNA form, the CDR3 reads TGTGCCAGCAGTTCCACCCTCCAGCGGGAGGGGACCACCTACAATGAGCAGTTCTTC. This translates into CASSSTLQREGTTYNEQFF.